Listed below are T cell receptor beta chains from one sample, sequenced in a study of T-cell memory formation after mild COVID-19. TCRdb processed the 5' RACE reads anew with MiXCR; each CDR3 protein has one entry. The sample gives some 300,000 distinct CDR3 sequences, 20% to 25% of which show up once; around a fifth is in the top ten. The sequenced sample was PBMCs or a T cell subset sorted from them (not recorded which). The receptors here all came from a man aged 18 to 35 who had mild COVID-19 (a few samples of this study predate the infection). Cell type and time point are not known. Both conserved end residues are part of each CDR3. The D gene is left open where the match is weak. The size entry is marked missing in some rows and otherwise reads once, few, many or a size class.

D: TRBD2
size: -
V: TRBV9
J: TRBJ2-1
CDR3: CASSGGAGGYNEQFF
DNA: TGTGCCAGCAGCGGGGGAGCGGGGGGGTACAATGAGCAGTTCTTC

D: TRBD2
size: few
V: TRBV9
J: TRBJ2-1
CDR3: CASSVKSGGDSSYNEQFF
DNA: TGTGCCAGCAGCGTAAAAAGCGGGGGTGACAGCTCCTACAATGAGCAGTTCTTC

D: -
size: few
V: TRBV6-2/TRBV6-3
J: TRBJ2-1
CDR3: CASLGGGEQFF
DNA: TGTGCCAGCTTAGGGGGGGGTGAGCAGTTCTTC

D: -
size: -
V: TRBV19
J: TRBJ1-4
CDR3: CASSTVQASYNEKLFF
DNA: TGTGCCAGTAGTACGGTACAGGCATCGTATAATGAAAAACTGTTTTTT

D: -
size: few
V: TRBV7-9
J: TRBJ1-2
CDR3: CASSREVILNYGYTF
DNA: TGTGCCAGCAGTAGGGAGGTTATCCTAAACTATGGCTACACCTTC

D: -
size: few
V: TRBV24-1
J: TRBJ2-3
CDR3: CATSDSLVLGRADTQYF
DNA: TGTGCCACCAGTGATAGTCTCGTCCTGGGCCGGGCAGATACGCAGTATTTT

D: TRBD1
size: -
V: TRBV10-3
J: TRBJ2-1
CDR3: CAISDWGGQGLYNEQFF
DNA: TGTGCCATCAGTGATTGGGGTGGACAGGGTTTGTACAATGAGCAGTTCTTC

D: -
size: few
V: TRBV29-1
J: TRBJ2-1
CDR3: CSVLGGPGSNEQFF
DNA: TGCAGCGTTCTCGGGGGGCCTGGAAGCAATGAGCAGTTCTTC

D: TRBD1
size: few
V: TRBV5-1
J: TRBJ2-1
CDR3: CASSPGTGAYNEQFF
DNA: TGCGCCAGCAGCCCCGGGACAGGAGCCTACAATGAGCAGTTCTTC

D: -
size: few
V: TRBV4-1
J: TRBJ2-1
CDR3: CASSQVDRTYNEQFF
DNA: TGCGCCAGCAGCCAAGTGGACAGAACCTACAATGAGCAGTTCTTC

D: -
size: many
V: TRBV7-8
J: TRBJ1-1
CDR3: CASSFFGLTEAFF
DNA: TGTGCCAGCAGCTTTTTCGGGTTAACTGAAGCTTTCTTT

D: -
size: -
V: TRBV6-1
J: TRBJ2-2
CDR3: CASSLLGGGELFF
DNA: TGTGCCAGCAGCCTGTTAGGGGGCGGGGAGCTGTTTTTT

D: -
size: -
V: TRBV5-1
J: TRBJ2-5
CDR3: CASNRGPRIQETQYF
DNA: TGCGCCAGCAATAGGGGACCGAGAATCCAAGAGACCCAGTACTTC

D: -
size: -
V: TRBV4-2
J: TRBJ2-7
CDR3: CASSQVEVGSYEQYF
DNA: TGTGCCAGCAGCCAAGTTGAGGTCGGCTCCTACGAGCAGTACTTC

D: TRBD2
size: -
V: TRBV6-2/TRBV6-3
J: TRBJ2-3
CDR3: CASSSRLAGGSQYF
DNA: TGTGCCAGCAGTTCCAGACTAGCGGGGGGATCACAGTATTTT

D: -
size: many
V: TRBV7-6
J: TRBJ1-6
CDR3: CASSLGNRALNSPLHF
DNA: TGTGCCAGCAGCTTAGGAAACCGGGCCCTAAATTCACCCCTCCACTTT

D: -
size: -
V: TRBV12-3/TRBV12-4
J: TRBJ1-2
CDR3: CASSYREDSYGYTF
DNA: TGTGCCAGCAGTTACAGGGAGGACAGCTATGGCTACACCTTC

D: -
size: -
V: TRBV5-6
J: TRBJ1-2
CDR3: CASSLGGGGYNYGYTF
DNA: TGTGCCAGCAGCTTGGGTGGCGGGGGCTATAACTATGGCTACACCTTC

D: -
size: few
V: TRBV3-1
J: TRBJ2-1
CDR3: CASSQEAGSLGNEQFF
DNA: TGTGCCAGCAGCCAAGAGGCAGGGTCGCTTGGGAATGAGCAGTTCTTC

D: TRBD1
size: -
V: TRBV7-8
J: TRBJ1-5
CDR3: CASSLARGQGYVF
DNA: TGTGCCAGCAGCTTAGCGCGGGGACAGGGATACGTATTT

D: -
size: -
V: TRBV7-2
J: TRBJ2-5
CDR3: CAVRQYETQYF
DNA: TGTGCCGTTCGGCAGTATGAGACCCAGTACTTC

D: -
size: -
V: TRBV7-9
J: TRBJ2-1
CDR3: CASSFGRDNSYNEQFF
DNA: TGTGCCAGCAGCTTTGGCCGGGACAACTCCTACAATGAGCAGTTCTTC

D: TRBD2
size: -
V: TRBV7-8
J: TRBJ2-1
CDR3: CASLRAGDHNEQFF
DNA: TGTGCCAGCTTAAGAGCGGGGGACCACAATGAGCAGTTCTTC

D: TRBD1
size: few
V: TRBV4-1
J: TRBJ2-3
CDR3: CASSQLAVSQGATDTQYF
DNA: TGCGCCAGCAGTCAACTGGCCGTGTCGCAGGGGGCAACAGATACGCAGTATTTT

D: TRBD1
size: few
V: TRBV10-3
J: TRBJ2-1
CDR3: CAIGQGANEQFF
DNA: TGTGCCATCGGGCAGGGGGCCAATGAGCAGTTCTTC

D: TRBD1
size: -
V: TRBV24-1
J: TRBJ2-3
CDR3: CATSAPGGVGTQYF
DNA: TGTGCCACCAGTGCCCCAGGGGGCGTAGGTACGCAGTATTTT

D: -
size: few
V: TRBV4-1
J: TRBJ1-1
CDR3: CASSQVFLGARGMNTEAFF
DNA: TGCGCCAGCAGCCAAGTGTTTTTAGGGGCACGAGGCATGAACACTGAAGCTTTCTTT

D: -
size: -
V: TRBV12-3/TRBV12-4
J: TRBJ1-2
CDR3: CASSFLQGRWTGYTF
DNA: TGTGCCAGCAGTTTCTTACAGGGCCGCTGGACTGGCTACACCTTC

D: -
size: -
V: TRBV20-1
J: TRBJ2-5
CDR3: CSGLAGVGETQYF
DNA: TGCAGTGGCCTAGCTGGGGTGGGGGAGACCCAGTACTTC

D: TRBD2
size: -
V: TRBV19
J: TRBJ2-3
CDR3: CASSTTERGGTDTQYF
DNA: TGTGCCAGTAGTACCACCGAGCGGGGGGGCACAGATACGCAGTATTTT

D: -
size: -
V: TRBV5-1
J: TRBJ2-1
CDR3: CASSFGGAPYNEQFF
DNA: TGCGCCAGCAGCTTTGGGGGGGCCCCCTACAATGAGCAGTTCTTC

D: TRBD2
size: -
V: TRBV6-5
J: TRBJ2-1
CDR3: CASRTGGGARNEQFF
DNA: TGTGCCAGCCGGACTGGCGGGGGGGCTCGGAATGAGCAGTTCTTC

D: -
size: -
V: TRBV10-3
J: TRBJ2-5
CDR3: CAISVRAKPPGYFQETQYF
DNA: TGTGCCATCAGTGTAAGGGCTAAACCACCGGGATATTTCCAAGAGACCCAGTACTTC

D: -
size: -
V: TRBV29-1
J: TRBJ2-3
CDR3: CSAVGVRTDTQYF
DNA: TGCAGCGCCGTGGGGGTACGGACAGATACGCAGTATTTT

D: -
size: -
V: TRBV18
J: TRBJ1-6
CDR3: CASSPAAGILSSPLHF
DNA: TGTGCCAGCTCACCGGCGGCAGGGATATTGAGCTCACCCCTCCACTTT

D: -
size: few
V: TRBV20-1
J: TRBJ2-1
CDR3: CSAPGDFEQFF
DNA: TGCAGTGCCCCAGGTGACTTTGAGCAGTTCTTC

D: TRBD1
size: few
V: TRBV27
J: TRBJ2-7
CDR3: CASSLYPGTGVHEQYF
DNA: TGTGCCAGCAGTCTCTATCCCGGGACAGGGGTCCACGAGCAGTACTTC

D: TRBD1
size: -
V: TRBV12-3/TRBV12-4
J: TRBJ1-4
CDR3: CASSHDRAPLEGLFF
DNA: TGTGCCAGCAGCCACGACAGGGCCCCCTTGGAAGGACTGTTTTTT

D: TRBD1
size: -
V: TRBV24-1
J: TRBJ1-2
CDR3: CATSDPGQGLSGYTF
DNA: TGTGCCACCAGTGATCCGGGACAGGGGCTGTCTGGCTACACCTTC

D: -
size: -
V: TRBV7-6
J: TRBJ2-3
CDR3: CASSHYPGGTDTQYF
DNA: TGTGCCAGCAGCCATTACCCGGGAGGCACAGATACGCAGTATTTT

D: -
size: -
V: TRBV9
J: TRBJ1-2
CDR3: CASSVDRANYGYTF
DNA: TGTGCCAGCAGCGTAGACAGGGCTAACTATGGCTACACCTTC

D: -
size: -
V: TRBV5-1
J: TRBJ2-5
CDR3: CASIDRRSSGETQYF
DNA: TGCGCCAGCATCGACAGACGAAGTTCCGGAGAGACCCAGTACTTC

D: -
size: few
V: TRBV7-9
J: TRBJ1-4
CDR3: CASSPQAEKLFF
DNA: TGTGCCAGCAGCCCGCAGGCTGAAAAACTGTTTTTT

D: -
size: -
V: TRBV12-3/TRBV12-4
J: TRBJ1-2
CDR3: CASGGLSNYGYTF
DNA: TGTGCCAGCGGGGGGTTATCAAACTATGGCTACACCTTC

D: TRBD2
size: few
V: TRBV19
J: TRBJ2-1
CDR3: CASSLVSGGRNEQFF
DNA: TGTGCCAGTAGTCTTGTGAGCGGGGGTAGGAATGAGCAGTTCTTC